These 28 T cell receptor beta chains were all obtained from the same sample, sequenced in a study of cytomegalovirus exposure and HLA in healthy donors. The PCR was carried out with 60 Vbeta primers and 13 Jbeta primers. Assay used: immunoSEQ multiplex PCR; TCRdb lists only in-frame clones, some missing. This table has about 190,000 clones, roughly 81% appearing once. Material for sequencing was PBMCs. The source of these receptors is a woman in her twenties or thirties in good health and CMV-seropositive.

This sequence joins TRBV10-3 and TRBJ2-3; no definite D call. CDR3 length: 13 amino acids. Trimming removed 0 bases at V and 2 bases at J, with 3 bases between. Germline V gives CDR1 ENHRY, CDR2 SYGVKD. DNA of the CDR3: TGTGCCATCAGTGAGTCGGCCACAGATACGCAGTATTTT. Translation: CAISESATDTQYF.

The chain is built from TRBV4-1 and TRBJ2-2, with TRBD2 identical over 8 bases. V trimming: 1 base; J trimming: 5 bases; junction bases outside the gene matches: 3. The CDR3 is made up of 15 amino acids. CDR1 MGHRA and CDR2 YSYEKL come from the germline V gene. This chain's CDR3 is CASSQAGGFTGELFF. The CDR3 nucleotides read TGCGCCAGCAGCCAAGCGGGGGGGTTTACCGGGGAGCTGTTTTTT.

The CDR3: CAWSPAGGGNTEAFF. CDR3 DNA: TGTGCCTGGAGCCCTGCAGGGGGCGGGAACACTGAAGCTTTCTTT. The rearrangement joins TRBV30 to TRBJ1-1; TRBD1 matches 8 bases. Germline V gene data show CDR1 as GTSNPN and CDR2 as SVGIG (reference sequence). V lost 3 bases to trimming and J lost 1 base; unmatched junction nucleotides: 7. This CDR3 region has 15 residues.

The J gene is TRBJ2-2, the V gene TRBV5-6; 9 positions match TRBD1. After removal of 0 bases from V and 6 bases from J, the junction contained 3 bases not matched to a gene. The CDR3 is 15 residues long. Germline V lookup: CDR1 SGHDT, CDR2 YYEEEE. The CDR3 DNA follows: TGTGCCAGCAGCTTGGGGGACAGGGAGTCCGGGGAGCTGTTTTTT. Protein: CASSLGDRESGELFF.

V usage is TRBV28 and J usage is TRBJ1-5; D unclear. Germline V gene lookup returns CDR1 MDHEN and CDR2 SYDVKM. Trimming took off 6 bases at V and 4 bases at J, with 7 bases between the two ends. This CDR3 region has 12 residues. CDR3 sequence (DNA): TGTGCCAGCAGGAGGGTGAATCAGCCCCAGCATTTT. The encoded protein is CASRRVNQPQHF.

This clone was picked up one time. V gene TRBV15 combines with J gene TRBJ2-3, with no clear D. V was shortened by 5 bases and J by 2 bases, with 14 bases between the two germline ends. The CDR3 extends over 15 amino acids. Germline CDR1 reads LNHNV; CDR2 reads YYDKDF (reference sequence). The CDR3 protein is CATSSRVSSTDTQYF. CDR3 nucleotides: TGTGCCACCAGCTCCCGGGTCTCTTCCACAGATACGCAGTATTTT.

J is TRBJ1-2 and V is TRBV29-1; 7 bases are shared with TRBD1. After removal of 5 bases from V and 1 base from J, the junction contained 10 bases not matched to a gene. CDR1 is SQVTM, CDR2 ANQGSEA, per germline. The CDR3 has 15 amino acids. Written as DNA, the CDR3 is TGCAGCGTTTTTTTTTACGACAGGGATAACTATGGCTACACCTTC. Translating gives CSVFFYDRDNYGYTF.

The rearrangement links TRBV4-1 to TRBJ1-1; 8 nucleotides align to TRBD1. V was pared by 3 bases and J by 5 bases, with 14 bases of the junction left unmatched. CDR1 and CDR2 from the germline V gene are MGHRA and YSYEKL. This CDR3 has 17 residues. The DNA of the CDR3 is TGCGCCAGCAGCCAGCCCAGGGGGCAAGTGCTGAGGACTGAAGCTTTCTTT. Its protein product is CASSQPRGQVLRTEAFF.

V gene TRBV5-1 combines with J gene TRBJ2-1; maybe TRBD1 (5 bases). From germline, CDR1 is SGHRS and CDR2 YFSETQ. The CDR3 has 14 residues. V was pared by 0 bases and J by 7 bases, with 11 bases between. CDR3 in amino acids: CASSLGQGLNEQFF. In DNA form, the CDR3 reads TGCGCCAGCAGCTTGGGTCAGGGTCTAAATGAGCAGTTCTTC.

This CDR3 reads CASSPSGGSPLHF. The CDR3 nucleotides read TGTGCCAGCTCACCATCAGGGGGGTCACCCCTCCACTTT. This rearrangement joins TRBV18 to TRBJ1-6; 7 bases are shared with TRBD1. Trimming at V came to 2 bases and at J to 10 bases, leaving 2 bases not matched to a gene. The V gene's germline CDR1 is KGHSH and CDR2 LQKENI. The CDR3 extends over 13 amino acids.

The gene calls are TRBV6-1 and TRBJ1-1; D is unclear. The V gene lost 4 bases and the J gene lost 2 bases, with 8 bases spanning the gap. Germline CDR1 and CDR2: MNHNS and SASEGT. CDR3 length: 13 residues. The CDR3 nucleotides are TGTGCCAGCAGTGTGGAGTTTAACACTGAAGCTTTCTTT. It encodes CASSVEFNTEAFF.

The rearrangement joins TRBV4-1 to TRBJ1-4; 7 bases line up with TRBD1. The CDR3 has 15 residues. Trimming took 3 bases from V and 4 from J; bases not matched to a gene: 5. Germline V gene lookup returns CDR1 MGHRA and CDR2 YSYEKL. This chain's CDR3 is CASSQGDSRNEKLFF. In DNA form, the CDR3 reads TGCGCCAGCAGCCAGGGGGACAGCCGTAATGAAAAACTGTTTTTT.

J is TRBJ2-5 and V is TRBV5-1; D possibly corresponds to TRBD1 (6 bases). The CDR3 runs to 15 residues. V shed 4 bases and J shed 1 base, with 14 bases lying between them. Germline V lookup: CDR1 SGHRS, CDR2 YFSETQ. CDR3 coding DNA: TGCGCCAGCAGCCAGGGGTATGGTATCCAAGAGACCCAGTACTTC. This translates into CASSQGYGIQETQYF.

The DNA of the CDR3 is TGTGCCTGGGACAGGGGTGGCAATCAGCCCCAGCATTTT. Its translation is CAWDRGGNQPQHF. The chain has TRBV30 and TRBJ1-5, with 8 bases aligning to TRBD1. Germline assignment: CDR1 GTSNPN and CDR2 SVGIG (reference sequence). This CDR3 region has 13 residues. The V gene end was trimmed by 5 bases and the J gene end by 2 bases; junction bases not matched to a gene: 2.

The CDR3 sequence is CASSLGRGKSYEQYF. CDR3 nucleotide sequence: TGTGCCAGCAGCTTAGGCAGGGGTAAATCCTACGAGCAGTACTTC. The chain carries TRBV7-2 and TRBJ2-7; a possible D gene is TRBD1 (6 bases). The CDR3 is 15 residues long. Germline-derived CDR1 and CDR2 are SGHTA and FQGNSA. V was clipped by 1 base and J by 1 base, with 11 bases between them.

Of note for this clone: Other DNA sequences in the same sample also yield this CDR3. The chain carries TRBV7-2 and TRBJ2-5, with D possibly matching TRBD2 (7 bases). The CDR3 is 13 amino acids. Germline V CDR1 and CDR2: SGHTA, FQGNSA. With 5 bases removed from V and 3 bases from J, the gap between germline ends came to 10 bases. The CDR3 loop is CASSRGGEETQYF. The CDR3 nucleotides are TGTGCCAGCAGCAGGGGGGGAGAAGAGACCCAGTACTTC.

The CDR3 region is CASRQPLGRLGGEKLFF. For the CDR3, the DNA is TGTGCCAGTAGGCAACCCCTTGGTCGTTTAGGGGGTGAAAAACTGTTTTTT. The chain joins TRBV19 to TRBJ1-4, with D maybe TRBD1 (6 bases). This CDR3 contains 17 residues. Germline CDR1 is LNHDA and CDR2 is SQIVND (reference sequence). Trimming took off 6 bases at V and 7 bases at J, with 24 bases between the two ends.

This chain joins TRBV7-2 and TRBJ2-5; 12 positions match TRBD2. Germline V gives CDR1 SGHTA, CDR2 FQGNSA. The ends lost 11 bases at V and 7 bases at J; junction bases unmatched: 11. The CDR3 totals 14 residues. CDR3 sequence (DNA): TGTGCCGCAGGCCTAGCGGGGGGGCCGGGGACCCAGTACTTC. It encodes CAAGLAGGPGTQYF. The full variable domain, with the rest looked up from reference TRBV7-2 and TRBJ2-5, is GAGVSQSPSNKVTEKGKDVELRCDPISGHTALYWYRQSLGQGLEFLIYFQGNSAPDKSGLPSDRFSAERTGGSVSTLTIQRTQQEDSAVYLCAAGLAGGPGTQYFGPGTRLLVL.

V and J are TRBV4-3 and TRBJ1-2, with D perhaps TRBD1 (6 bases). This CDR3 spans 16 amino acids. In germline, CDR1 is LGHNA, CDR2 YSLEER. Trimming took 4 bases from V and 0 from J, leaving 15 bases between them. Here the CDR3 DNA reads TGCGCCAGCAGCCCAGGCAGGACAGCTGCTAACTATGGCTACACCTTC. It yields the protein CASSPGRTAANYGYTF.

This clone was observed a few times. The chain is built from TRBV9 and TRBJ1-2; D is perhaps TRBD1 (5 bases). This CDR3 is 14 amino acids long. Germline loops: CDR1 SGDLS, CDR2 YYNGEE. Trimming took off 0 bases at V and 4 bases at J, with 10 bases between the two ends. The CDR3 nucleotides are TGTGCCAGCAGCGTAGGGGGGGACGTCTATGGCTACACCTTC. It translates to CASSVGGDVYGYTF.

This clone was counted a few times. This rearrangement joins TRBV28 to TRBJ1-5, with 10 nucleotides matching TRBD1. V was pared by 0 bases and J by 7 bases, with 6 bases of the junction left unmatched. Germline lookup yields CDR1 MDHEN and CDR2 SYDVKM. This CDR3 spans 16 amino acids. The CDR3 nucleotides read TGTGCCAGCAGTTTATGGACAGGGGGCGGCGGACAGCCCCAGCATTTT. It encodes CASSLWTGGGGQPQHF.

This clone was observed a handful of times. In DNA, the CDR3 is TGTGCCAGCACCTCAACCCTTGAGAGTCAGCCCCAGCATTTT. Translating it yields CASTSTLESQPQHF. The V gene is TRBV28, the J gene TRBJ1-5, with unresolved D. This CDR3 is 14 amino acids long. Trimming cost V 7 bases and J 6 bases, with 16 bases left between them. The V gene's germline CDR1 is MDHEN and CDR2 SYDVKM.

This chain links TRBV10-3 with TRBJ2-3; D is unresolved. Deletions cut 10 bases from V and 6 bases from J, with 17 bases between. This CDR3 contains 13 residues. Germline V CDR1 and CDR2: ENHRY, SYGVKD. In DNA form, the CDR3 reads TGTGCCACCATTGAGGCGGCATGGGATACGCAGTATTTT. Encoded protein: CATIEAAWDTQYF.

The J gene is TRBJ1-1, the V gene TRBV27; TRBD1 agrees at 8 bases. The CDR3 consists of 15 residues. Germline V gene lookup returns CDR1 MNHEY and CDR2 SMNVEV (reference sequence). Losses at the gene ends were 5 bases for V and 5 bases for J; bases not matched to a gene: 10. The CDR3 spells CASSAPYRGWTEAFF. In nucleotides, the CDR3 is TGTGCCAGCAGTGCGCCCTACAGGGGGTGGACTGAAGCTTTCTTT.

The rearrangement links TRBV19 to TRBJ2-7; the match to TRBD1 covers 12 bases. The CDR3 covers 15 residues. With 6 bases clipped from V and 6 bases from J, the junction kept 9 bases outside the gene matches. The V gene's germline CDR1 is LNHDA and CDR2 SQIVND (reference sequence). CDR3 bases: TGTGCCAGTAGCGGGGCCGGGACAGGGGGCTCCGAGCAGTACTTC. Its protein product is CASSGAGTGGSEQYF.

This chain joins TRBV11-2 and TRBJ1-2; D possibly corresponds to TRBD1 (5 bases). The V gene's germline CDR1 is SGHAT and CDR2 FQNNGV. The V end lost 1 base, the J end lost 0 bases, and 12 bases lay between the germline ends. The CDR3 runs 16 residues. The CDR3 DNA is TGTGCCAGCAGCTTAGGGGGCCGGTATTCTAACTATGGCTACACCTTC. Amino acids: CASSLGGRYSNYGYTF.

The gene calls are TRBV30 and TRBJ1-2, with 8 nucleotides matching TRBD1. Germline CDR1 GTSNPN, CDR2 SVGIG (reference sequence). This CDR3 has 15 residues. Trimming at V came to 3 bases and at J to 4 bases, leaving 10 bases not matched to a gene. CDR3 coding DNA: TGTGCCTGGAGAGACAGGGGTTGGCGTGGCTATGGCTACACCTTC. It translates to CAWRDRGWRGYGYTF.

The rearrangement links TRBV4-2 to TRBJ1-2; perhaps TRBD1 as D (6 bases). V was cut by 4 bases and J by 6 bases, with 15 bases left in between. The CDR3 length is 14 residues. The germline V gene has CDR1 LGHNA and CDR2 YNFKEQ. The DNA for the CDR3 is TGTGCCAGCAGCCCGCGGGGGGCGGCTAATGGCTACACCTTC. Translated: CASSPRGAANGYTF.